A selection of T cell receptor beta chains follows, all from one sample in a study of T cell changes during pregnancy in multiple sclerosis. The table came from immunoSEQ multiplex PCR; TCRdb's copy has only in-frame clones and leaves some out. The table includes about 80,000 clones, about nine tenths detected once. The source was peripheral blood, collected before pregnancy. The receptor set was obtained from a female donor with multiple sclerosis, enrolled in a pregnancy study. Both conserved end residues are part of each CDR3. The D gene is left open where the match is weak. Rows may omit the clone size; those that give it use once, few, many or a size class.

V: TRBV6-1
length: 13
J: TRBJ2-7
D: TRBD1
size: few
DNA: TGTGCTAGTGAGACAGGGAATACCTACGAGCAGTACTTC
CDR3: CASETGNTYEQYF

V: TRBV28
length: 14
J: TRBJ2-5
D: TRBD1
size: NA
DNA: TGTGCCAGCAGCGAGACAGGGGGAACAGAGACCCAGTACTTC
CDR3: CASSETGGTETQYF

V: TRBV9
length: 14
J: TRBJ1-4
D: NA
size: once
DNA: TGTGCCAGCAGCGGACAAACAACTAATGAAAAACTGTTTTTT
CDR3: CASSGQTTNEKLFF

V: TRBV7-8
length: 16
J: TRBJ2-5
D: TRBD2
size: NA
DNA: TGTGCCAGCAGTCGGGGTCGAGCGGGGGGGGAGGAGACCCAGTACTTC
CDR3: CASSRGRAGGEETQYF

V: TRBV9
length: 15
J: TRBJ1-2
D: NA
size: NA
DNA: TGTGCCAGCAGCGTAGAGGAGGGGGGGAACTATGGCTACACCTTC
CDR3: CASSVEEGGNYGYTF

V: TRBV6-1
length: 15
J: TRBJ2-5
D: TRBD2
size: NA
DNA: TGTGCCAGCAGCCTTACTAGCGGGGGGGCGGAGACCCAGTACTTC
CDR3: CASSLTSGGAETQYF

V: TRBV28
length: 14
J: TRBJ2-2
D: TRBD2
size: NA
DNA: TGTGCCAGCAACCTAGCGGGGGGGAAACGGGAGCTGTTTTTT
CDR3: CASNLAGGKRELFF

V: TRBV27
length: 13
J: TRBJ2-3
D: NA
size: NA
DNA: TGTGCCAGCAGACAATTTACGTCGGATACGCAGTATTTT
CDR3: CASRQFTSDTQYF

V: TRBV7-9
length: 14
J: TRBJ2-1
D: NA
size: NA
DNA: TGTGCCAGCAGCTTCACGACAGCAAGCAATGAGCAGTTCTTC
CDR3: CASSFTTASNEQFF

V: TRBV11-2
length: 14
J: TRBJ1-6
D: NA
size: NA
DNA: TGTGCCAGCAGCTTGTTCTCTTGGGGGGCACCCCTCCACTTT
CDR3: CASSLFSWGAPLHF

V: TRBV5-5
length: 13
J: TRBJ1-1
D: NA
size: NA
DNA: TGTGCCAGCAGCTACACAACCGACACTGAAGCTTTCTTT
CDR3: CASSYTTDTEAFF

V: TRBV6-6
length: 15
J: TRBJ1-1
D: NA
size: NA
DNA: TGTGCCAGCAGTCAACCCCAGGGCTTCAGCACTGAAGCTTTCTTT
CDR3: CASSQPQGFSTEAFF

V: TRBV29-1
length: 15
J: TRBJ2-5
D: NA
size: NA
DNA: TGCAGCGGTGGGGATTTTTGGGGGCTCCAAGAGACCCAGTACTTC
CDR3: CSGGDFWGLQETQYF

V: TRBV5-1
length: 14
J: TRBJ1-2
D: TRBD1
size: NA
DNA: TGCGCCAGCAGCCTAGGACAGGGAAACTATGGCTACACCTTC
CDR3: CASSLGQGNYGYTF

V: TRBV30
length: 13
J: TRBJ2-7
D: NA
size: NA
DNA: TGTGCCTGGAGTGTGGACACGAACTACGAGCAGTACTTC
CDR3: CAWSVDTNYEQYF

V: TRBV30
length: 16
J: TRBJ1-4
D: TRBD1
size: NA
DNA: TGTGCCTGGGGGAGACAGGGGGCGCGGGGAGAGGAAAAACTGTTTTTT
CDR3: CAWGRQGARGEEKLFF

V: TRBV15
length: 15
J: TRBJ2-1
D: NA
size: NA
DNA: TGTGCCACCAGCCGGGGCCCTCAGGGGAACAATGAGCAGTTCTTC
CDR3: CATSRGPQGNNEQFF

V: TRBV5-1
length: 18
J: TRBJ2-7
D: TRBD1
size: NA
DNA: TGCGCCAGCAGCTTGCAGTTCTCACAGGGGCCGAGCTCCTACGAGCAGTACTTC
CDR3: CASSLQFSQGPSSYEQYF

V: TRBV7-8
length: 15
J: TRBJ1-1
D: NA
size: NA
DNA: TGTGCCAGCAGCCGCCGTCAGGGAATGAACACTGAAGCTTTCTTT
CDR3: CASSRRQGMNTEAFF

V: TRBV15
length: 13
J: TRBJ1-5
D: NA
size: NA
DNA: TGTGCCACCAGCAGAGACAGGAATCAGCCCCAGCATTTT
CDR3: CATSRDRNQPQHF

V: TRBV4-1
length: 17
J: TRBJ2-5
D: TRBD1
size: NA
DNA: TGCGCCAGCAGCCATGTCCTTAGGACAGGGGTACAAGAGACCCAGTACTTC
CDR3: CASSHVLRTGVQETQYF

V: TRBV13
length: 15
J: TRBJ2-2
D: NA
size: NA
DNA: TGTGCCAGCAGCCCGAGGGCCGAGGGGGCCGGGGAGCTGTTTTTT
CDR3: CASSPRAEGAGELFF